This TCR beta chain comes out of a study of cytomegalovirus exposure and HLA in healthy donors. Notes on the study in general: Immune exposure was documented only through CMV serostatus. Being productive about 87% or about 30% of the time was typical of most TCR beta V segments in an earlier analysis. Follow-up analysis later connected one missense variant in DCLRE1C with trimming of TCR beta V- and J-genes.

Healthy bone marrow donors made up the cohort. For this clone: Its cognate antigen is unknown.

Germline V gene sequence: CDR1 LNHDA, CDR2 SQIVND (reference sequence). The CDR3 runs to 13 residues. Trimming pared 0 bases from V and 2 bases from J, leaving 4 bases between. PCR used 60 Vbeta primers and 13 Jbeta primers. Profiling relied on immunoSEQ multiplex PCR, and the TCRdb table lists in-frame clones only, not all of them. Among some 70,000 clones listed, 65% to 70% were seen once. This receptor was obtained from a male donor in good health and CMV-seropositive. The chain has TRBV19 and TRBJ1-2, with D unclear. Sample: PBMCs. This CDR3 reads CASSIDRNYGYTF. DNA of the CDR3: TGTGCCAGTAGTATAGACAGAAACTATGGCTACACCTTC.